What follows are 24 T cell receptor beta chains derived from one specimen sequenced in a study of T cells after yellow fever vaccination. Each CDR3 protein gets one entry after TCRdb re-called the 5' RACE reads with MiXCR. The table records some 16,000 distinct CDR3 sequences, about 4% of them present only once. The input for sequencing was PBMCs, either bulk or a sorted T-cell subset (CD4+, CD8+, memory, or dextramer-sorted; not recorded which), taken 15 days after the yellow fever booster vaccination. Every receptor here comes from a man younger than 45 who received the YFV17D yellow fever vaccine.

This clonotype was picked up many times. The chain's CDR3 is CATSYTRQETQYF. The CDR3 coding sequence is TGTGCCACCAGCTACACACGGCAAGAGACCCAGTACTTC. The chain employs TRBV15 and TRBJ2-5; no clear D. In germline, CDR1 is LNHNV, CDR2 YYDKDF (reference sequence). CDR3 size: 13 residues. V was cut by 5 bases and J by 2 bases, with 9 bases left in between.

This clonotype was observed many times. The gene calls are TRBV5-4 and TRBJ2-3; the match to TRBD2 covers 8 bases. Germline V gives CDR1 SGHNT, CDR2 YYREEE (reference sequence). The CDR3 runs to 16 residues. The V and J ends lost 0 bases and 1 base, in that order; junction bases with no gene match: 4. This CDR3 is CASSLEGSGGTDTQYF. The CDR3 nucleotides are TGTGCCAGCAGCTTGGAAGGTAGCGGGGGCACAGATACGCAGTATTTT.

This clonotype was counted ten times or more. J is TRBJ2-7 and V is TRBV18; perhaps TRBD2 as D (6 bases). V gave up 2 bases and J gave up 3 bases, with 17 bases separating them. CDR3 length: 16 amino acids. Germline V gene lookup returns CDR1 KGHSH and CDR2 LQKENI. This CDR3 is CASSPEERVIHYEQYF. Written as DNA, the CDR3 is TGTGCCAGCTCACCAGAGGAGCGGGTAATACACTACGAGCAGTACTTC. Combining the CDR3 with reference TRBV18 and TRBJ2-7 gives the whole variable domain NAGVMQNPRHLVRRRGQEARLRCSPMKGHSHVYWYRQLPEEGLKFMVYLQKENIIDESGMPKERFSAEFPKEGPSILRIQQVVRGDSAAYFCASSPEERVIHYEQYFGPGTRLTVT.

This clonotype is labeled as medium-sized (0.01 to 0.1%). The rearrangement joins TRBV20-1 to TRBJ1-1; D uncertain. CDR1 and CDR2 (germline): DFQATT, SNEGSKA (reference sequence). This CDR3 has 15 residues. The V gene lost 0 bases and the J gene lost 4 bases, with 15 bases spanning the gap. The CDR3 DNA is TGCAGTGCTAGAGATCCGACCCAGAGAACCACTGAAGCTTTCTTT. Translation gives CSARDPTQRTTEAFF.

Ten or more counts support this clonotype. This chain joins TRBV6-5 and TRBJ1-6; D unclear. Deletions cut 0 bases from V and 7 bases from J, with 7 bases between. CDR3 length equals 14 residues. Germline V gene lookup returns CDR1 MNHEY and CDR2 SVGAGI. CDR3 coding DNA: TGTGCCAGCAGTTACTCGATGGGGAATTCACCCCTCCACTTT. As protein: CASSYSMGNSPLHF.

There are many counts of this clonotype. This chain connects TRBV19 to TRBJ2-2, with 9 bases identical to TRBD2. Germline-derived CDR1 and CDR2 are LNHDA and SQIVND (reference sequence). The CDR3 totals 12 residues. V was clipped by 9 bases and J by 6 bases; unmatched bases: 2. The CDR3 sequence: CASIAGAGELFF. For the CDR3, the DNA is TGTGCCAGCATAGCGGGAGCCGGGGAGCTGTTTTTT.

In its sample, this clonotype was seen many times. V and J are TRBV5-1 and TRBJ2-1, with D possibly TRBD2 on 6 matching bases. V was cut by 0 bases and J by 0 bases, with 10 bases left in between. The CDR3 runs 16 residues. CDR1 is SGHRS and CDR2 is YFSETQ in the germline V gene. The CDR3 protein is CASSLAKTSSYNEQFF. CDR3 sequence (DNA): TGCGCCAGCAGCTTGGCTAAGACTAGCTCCTACAATGAGCAGTTCTTC.

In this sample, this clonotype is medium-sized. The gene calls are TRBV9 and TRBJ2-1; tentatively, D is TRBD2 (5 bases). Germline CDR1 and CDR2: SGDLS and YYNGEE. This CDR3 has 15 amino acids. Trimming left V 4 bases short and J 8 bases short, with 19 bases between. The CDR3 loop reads CASSSLVSSPDEQFF. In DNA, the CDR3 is TGTGCCAGCAGCTCACTAGTATCCTCCCCGGATGAGCAGTTCTTC.

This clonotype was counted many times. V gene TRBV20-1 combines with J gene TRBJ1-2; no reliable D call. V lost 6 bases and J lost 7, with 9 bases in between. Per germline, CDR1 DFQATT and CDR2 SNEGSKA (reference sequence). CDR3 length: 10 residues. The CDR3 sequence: CSAPVGGYTF. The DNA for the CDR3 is TGCAGTGCCCCTGTGGGTGGCTACACCTTC.

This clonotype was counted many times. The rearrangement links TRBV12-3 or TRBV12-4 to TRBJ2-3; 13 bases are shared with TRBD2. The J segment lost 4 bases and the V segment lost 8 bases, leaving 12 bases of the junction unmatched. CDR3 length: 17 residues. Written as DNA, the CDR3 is TGTGCCAGCGGTCCCCGGGGGACTAGCGGGACCCCAGATACGCAGTATTTT. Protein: CASGPRGTSGTPDTQYF.

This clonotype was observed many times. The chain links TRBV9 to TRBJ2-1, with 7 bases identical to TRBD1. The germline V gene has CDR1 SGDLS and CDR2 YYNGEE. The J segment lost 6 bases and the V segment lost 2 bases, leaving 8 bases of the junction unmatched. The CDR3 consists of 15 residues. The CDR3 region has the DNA TGTGCCAGCAGCGTGCTGACAGGGAGTAGCAATGAGCAGTTCTTC. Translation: CASSVLTGSSNEQFF.

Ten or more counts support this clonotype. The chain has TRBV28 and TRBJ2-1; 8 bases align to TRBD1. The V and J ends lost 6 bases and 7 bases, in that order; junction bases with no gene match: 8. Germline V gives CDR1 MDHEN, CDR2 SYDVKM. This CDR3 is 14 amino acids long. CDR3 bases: TGTGCCAGCAGACCCGCGACAGGGGTTAATGAGCAGTTCTTC. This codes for CASRPATGVNEQFF.

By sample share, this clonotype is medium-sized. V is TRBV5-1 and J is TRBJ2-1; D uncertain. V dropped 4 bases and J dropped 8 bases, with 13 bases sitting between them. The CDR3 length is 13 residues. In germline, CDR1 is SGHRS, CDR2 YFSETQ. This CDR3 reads CASSLPEVYEQFF. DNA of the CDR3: TGCGCCAGCAGCCTTCCCGAGGTATATGAGCAGTTCTTC.

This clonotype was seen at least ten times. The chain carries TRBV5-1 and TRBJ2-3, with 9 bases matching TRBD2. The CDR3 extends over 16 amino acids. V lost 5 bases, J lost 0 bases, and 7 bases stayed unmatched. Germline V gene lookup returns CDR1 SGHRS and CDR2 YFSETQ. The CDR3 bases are TGCGCCAGCAGTTTCCCGACTAGCGGAAGCACAGATACGCAGTATTTT. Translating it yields CASSFPTSGSTDTQYF. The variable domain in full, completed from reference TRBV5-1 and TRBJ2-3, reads KAGVTQTPRYLIKTRGQQVTLSCSPISGHRSVSWYQQTPGQGLQFLFEYFSETQRNKGNFPGRFSGRQFSNSRSEMNVSTLELGDSALYLCASSFPTSGSTDTQYFGPGTRLTVL.

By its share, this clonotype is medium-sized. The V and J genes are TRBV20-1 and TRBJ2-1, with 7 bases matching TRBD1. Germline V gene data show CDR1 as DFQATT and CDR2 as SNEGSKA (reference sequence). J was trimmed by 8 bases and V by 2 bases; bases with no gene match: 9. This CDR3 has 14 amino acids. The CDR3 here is CSARPGQARYEQFF. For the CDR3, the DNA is TGCAGTGCTAGACCCGGACAGGCGAGGTATGAGCAGTTCTTC.

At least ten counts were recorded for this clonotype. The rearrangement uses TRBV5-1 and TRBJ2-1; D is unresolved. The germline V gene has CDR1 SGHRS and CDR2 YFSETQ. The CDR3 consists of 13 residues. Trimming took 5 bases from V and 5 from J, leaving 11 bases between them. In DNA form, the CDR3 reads TGCGCCAGCAGGGTGGCTGCGGACAATGAGCAGTTCTTC. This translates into CASRVAADNEQFF.

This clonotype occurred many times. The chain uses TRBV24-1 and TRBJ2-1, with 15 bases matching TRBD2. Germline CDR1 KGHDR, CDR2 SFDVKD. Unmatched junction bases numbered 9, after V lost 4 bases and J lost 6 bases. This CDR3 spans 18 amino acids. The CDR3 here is CATSDTGTSGRIFNEQFF. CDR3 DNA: TGTGCCACCAGTGACACCGGGACTAGCGGGAGGATTTTCAATGAGCAGTTCTTC.

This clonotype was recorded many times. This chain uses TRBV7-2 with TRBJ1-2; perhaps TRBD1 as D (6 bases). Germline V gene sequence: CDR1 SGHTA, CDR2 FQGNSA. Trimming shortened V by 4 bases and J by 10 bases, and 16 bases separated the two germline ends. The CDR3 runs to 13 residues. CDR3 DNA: TGTGCCAGCAGCTCGCAGCCGGACAGCTACTACACCTTC. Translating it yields CASSSQPDSYYTF. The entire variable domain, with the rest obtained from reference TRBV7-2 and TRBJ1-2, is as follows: GAGVSQSPSNKVTEKGKDVELRCDPISGHTALYWYRQSLGQGLEFLIYFQGNSAPDKSGLPSDRFSAERTGGSVSTLTIQRTQQEDSAVYLCASSSQPDSYYTFGSGTRLTVV.

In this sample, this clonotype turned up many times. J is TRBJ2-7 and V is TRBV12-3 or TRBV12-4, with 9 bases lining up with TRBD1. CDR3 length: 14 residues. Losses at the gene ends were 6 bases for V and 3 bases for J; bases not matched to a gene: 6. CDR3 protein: CASSPTDRGYEQYF. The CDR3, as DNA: TGTGCCAGCAGCCCTACGGACAGGGGCTACGAGCAGTACTTC.

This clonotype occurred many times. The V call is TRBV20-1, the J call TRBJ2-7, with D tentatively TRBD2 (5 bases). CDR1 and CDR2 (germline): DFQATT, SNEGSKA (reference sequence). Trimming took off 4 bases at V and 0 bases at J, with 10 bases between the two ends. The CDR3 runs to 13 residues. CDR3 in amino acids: CSAKPGNSYEQYF. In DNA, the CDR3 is TGCAGTGCTAAGCCGGGGAACTCCTACGAGCAGTACTTC.

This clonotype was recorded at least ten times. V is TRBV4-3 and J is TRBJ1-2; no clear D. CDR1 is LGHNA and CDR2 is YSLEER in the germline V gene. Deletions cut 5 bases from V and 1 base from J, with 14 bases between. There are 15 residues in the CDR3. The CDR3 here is CASSGPLLNNYGYTF. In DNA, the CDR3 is TGCGCCAGCAGCGGTCCCCTCCTCAATAACTATGGCTACACCTTC.

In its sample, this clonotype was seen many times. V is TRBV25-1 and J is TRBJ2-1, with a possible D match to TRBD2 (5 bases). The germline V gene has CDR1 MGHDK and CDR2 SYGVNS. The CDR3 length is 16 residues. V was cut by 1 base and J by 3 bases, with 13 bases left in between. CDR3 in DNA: TGTGCCAGCAGTGAATGGGCGGGCTCTGGCTACAATGAGCAGTTCTTC. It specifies CASSEWAGSGYNEQFF.

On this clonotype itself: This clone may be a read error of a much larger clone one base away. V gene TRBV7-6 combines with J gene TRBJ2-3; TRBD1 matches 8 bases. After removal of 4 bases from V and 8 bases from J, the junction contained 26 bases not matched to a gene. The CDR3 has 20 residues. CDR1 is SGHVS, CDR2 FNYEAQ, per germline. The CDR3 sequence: CASSYRPASTGTGGLGTQYF. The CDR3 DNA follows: TGTGCCAGCAGCTACAGACCTGCCTCAACCGGGACAGGTGGATTGGGTACGCAGTATTTT.

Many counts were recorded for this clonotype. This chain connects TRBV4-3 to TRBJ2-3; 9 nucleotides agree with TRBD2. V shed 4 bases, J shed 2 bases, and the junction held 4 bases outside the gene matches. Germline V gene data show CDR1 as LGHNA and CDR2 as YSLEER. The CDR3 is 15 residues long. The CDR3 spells CASSRRLAVTDTQYF. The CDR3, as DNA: TGCGCCAGCAGCCGGAGACTAGCGGTCACAGATACGCAGTATTTT.